This T cell receptor (beta chain) was found in a study of identical twins. This clonotype was detected only a few times. The target antigen is unknown. All of the donors were Caucasians in good health. Study-wide points: There were fewer insertions in abundant cord blood beta clonotypes, but memory repertoires showed no such pattern. Compared with unrelated sharing, twin-shared out-of-frame alpha sequences had more low-probability sequences. Cross-sectional statistics underpinned the conclusions; the same donors were not followed.

Each CDR3 protein is one row after TCRdb ran MiXCR on the 5' RACE reads. This table holds around 530,000 distinct CDR3 sequences, roughly 15% found once. The J segment lost 8 bases and the V segment lost 0 bases, leaving 3 bases of the junction unmatched. The length of the CDR3 is 13 residues. CDR1 is SGHRS and CDR2 is YFSETQ in the germline V gene. Separately, the same data were catalogued under a study of yellow fever vaccine responses in identical twins.

The TCR sequence derives from a woman between 18 and 30 years old in good health. The chain carries TRBV5-1 and TRBJ1-1; 8 bases fit TRBD1. Sequencing was carried out using CD4+ T cells sorted from blood. The CDR3 loop reads CASSLVSGGEAFF. CDR3 in DNA: TGCGCCAGCAGCTTGGTTTCAGGGGGCGAAGCTTTCTTT.